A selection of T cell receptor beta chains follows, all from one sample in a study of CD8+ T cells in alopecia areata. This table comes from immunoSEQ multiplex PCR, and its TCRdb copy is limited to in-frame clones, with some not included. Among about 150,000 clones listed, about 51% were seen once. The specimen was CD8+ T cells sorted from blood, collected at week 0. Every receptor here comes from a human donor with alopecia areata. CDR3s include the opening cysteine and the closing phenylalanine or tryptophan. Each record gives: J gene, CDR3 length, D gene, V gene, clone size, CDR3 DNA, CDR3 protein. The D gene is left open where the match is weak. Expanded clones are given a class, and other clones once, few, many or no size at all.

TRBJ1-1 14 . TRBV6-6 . TGTGCCAGCAAGGTAGCCGGATCCAACACTGAAGCTTTCTTT CASKVAGSNTEAFF
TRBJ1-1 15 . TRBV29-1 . TGCAGCGTTGAAGATAAAATAGGGTTTAACTCTGAAGCTTTCTTT CSVEDKIGFNSEAFF
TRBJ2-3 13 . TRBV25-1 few TGTGCCAGCAGTGAGGGGGGGCCCGATACGCAGTATTTT CASSEGGPDTQYF
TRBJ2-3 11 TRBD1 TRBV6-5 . TGTGCCAGCACGGGTGACAGGGTTGAGTATTTT CASTGDRVEYF
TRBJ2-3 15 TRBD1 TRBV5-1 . TGCGCCAGCACCCGCGGACAGGGCCTCACAGATACGCAGTATTTT CASTRGQGLTDTQYF
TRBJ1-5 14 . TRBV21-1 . TGTGCCCCATACGGAGGTCGGCCCAGCCAGCCCCAGCATTTT CAPYGGRPSQPQHF
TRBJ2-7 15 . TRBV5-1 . TGCGCCAGCAGCTTGGCGGCAGGGGAGGGCTACGAGCAGTACTTC CASSLAAGEGYEQYF
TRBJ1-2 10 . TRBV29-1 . TGCAGCGTTGAAGGGTACAGCTACACCTTC CSVEGYSYTF
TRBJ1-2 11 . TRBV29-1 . TGCAGCGTTGCACAAGCCTATGGCTACACCTTC CSVAQAYGYTF
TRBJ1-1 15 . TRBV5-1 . TGCGCCAGCAGCCAAGGGGTCCCCGCTGGGACTGAAGCTTTCTTT CASSQGVPAGTEAFF
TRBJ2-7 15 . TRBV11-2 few TGTGCCAGCAGCTTACCGGGCTCCCTGGCCTACGAGCAGTACTTC CASSLPGSLAYEQYF
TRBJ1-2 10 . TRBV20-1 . TGCAGTGCTAAAAACTATGGCTACACCTTC CSAKNYGYTF
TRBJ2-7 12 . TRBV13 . TGTGCCAGCAGCCCCGACCGAGGCGAGCAGTACTTC CASSPDRGEQYF
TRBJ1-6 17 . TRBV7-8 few TGTGCCAGCAGTCCCTCCAAGCCTAGCTCCTATAATTCACCCCTCCACTTT CASSPSKPSSYNSPLHF
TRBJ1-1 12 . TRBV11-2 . TGTGCCAGCAGCGGCGGCGCGACGGAAGCTTTCTTT CASSGGATEAFF
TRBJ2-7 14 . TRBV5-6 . TGTGCCAGCAGCTCGGGGGCTAGCTCCTACGAGCAGTACTTC CASSSGASSYEQYF
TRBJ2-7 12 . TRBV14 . TGTGCCAGCAGCCACACGGGGTACGAGCAGTACTTC CASSHTGYEQYF
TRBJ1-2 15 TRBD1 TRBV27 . TGTGCCAGCAGTTATACAGGGGCCCCCATCTATGGCTACACCTTC CASSYTGAPIYGYTF
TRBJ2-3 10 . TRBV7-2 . TGTGCCAGCCTTATAGATACGCAGTATTTT CASLIDTQYF
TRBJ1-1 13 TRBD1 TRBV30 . TGTGCCTGGAGTCAGGACAGGGGAACTGAAGCTTTCTTT CAWSQDRGTEAFF
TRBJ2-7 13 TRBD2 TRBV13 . TGTGCCAGCAGCTCCGGGGGGACCTACGAGCAGTACTTC CASSSGGTYEQYF
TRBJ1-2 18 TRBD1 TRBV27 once TGTGCCAGCAGTTTAGGGAGTCCAGGGGGGCAAGCTAACTATGGCTACACCTTC CASSLGSPGGQANYGYTF
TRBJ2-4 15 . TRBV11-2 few TGTGCCAGCAGCTCCAATTGGGCGGGCAAAAACATTCAGTACTTC CASSSNWAGKNIQYF
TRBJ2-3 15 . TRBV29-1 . TGCAGCGTTGAAGAGGGCCAGGCGCGCACAGATACGCAGTATTTT CSVEEGQARTDTQYF
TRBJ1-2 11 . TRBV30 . TGTGCCTGGACCGCAGGAGAAGGCTACACCTTC CAWTAGEGYTF
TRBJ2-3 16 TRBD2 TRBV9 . TGTGCCAGCAGCGTAGGGGAGGGTAGCGGCACAGATACGCAGTATTTT CASSVGEGSGTDTQYF
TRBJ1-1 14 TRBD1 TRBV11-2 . TGTGCCAGCAGCTTCGACAGGGGATTGCCTGAAGCTTTCTTT CASSFDRGLPEAFF
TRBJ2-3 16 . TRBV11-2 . TGTGCCAGCAGCTTAGGCACTGCAGGGAGTAGAGATACGCAGTATTTT CASSLGTAGSRDTQYF
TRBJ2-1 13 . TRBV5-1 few TGCGCCAGCAGCTTGACCTCCACCAATGAGCAGTTCTTC CASSLTSTNEQFF
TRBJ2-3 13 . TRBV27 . TGTGCCAGCACCCCGACAGGAGGAGATACGCAGTATTTT CASTPTGGDTQYF